Detailed here is one TCR beta chain. Its target is unknown. Germline values: CDR1 SGHKS, CDR2 YYEKEE (reference sequence). V dropped 3 bases and J dropped 2; count of bases not matched to a gene: 3. This CDR3 spans 15 amino acids. Nominally healthy donors provided the samples, though records likely missed some immune exposures. This specimen comes from a study of cytomegalovirus exposure and HLA in healthy donors. Study conclusions and caveats: Most subjects had HLA-A and HLA-B alleles reportedly predicted accurately by TCR beta sequences. An ancestry cluster, one associated with Asian ancestry, reportedly showed fewer N-insertions than the roughly 610-donor mean in a later analysis.

The PCR was carried out with 60 Vbeta primers and 13 Jbeta primers. Sequencing used immunoSEQ multiplex PCR; TCRdb keeps in-frame clones, though not all of them. This table has some 150,000 clones, more than 70% appearing once. The TCR originated in a woman aged 40 to 50 in good health and CMV-seronegative. The chain is built from TRBV5-5 and TRBJ2-5; 11 positions agree with TRBD2. Specimen: PBMCs. The CDR3 sequence is CASSWGTSGQETQYF. The CDR3 nucleotides are TGTGCCAGCAGCTGGGGGACTAGCGGACAAGAGACCCAGTACTTC.